This T cell receptor beta chain was observed in a study of blood T cell repertoires in COVID-19. The overall study: T cells, B-cell-depleted T cells, or PBMCs provided the cDNA or gDNA that served as material.

The CDR3 is 13 residues long. Losses at the gene ends were 3 bases for V and 12 bases for J; bases not matched to a gene: 3. In germline, CDR1 is MNHEY, CDR2 SMNVEV (reference sequence). In the authors' methods: Amplification with reference gene primers provided the estimates of nucleated cell counts. The method was immunoSEQ multiplex PCR; TCRdb's version includes in-frame clones alone and lacks a portion of them. For V, J and clone size, that table is used; D and trimming come from the DNA. The table has just over 90,000 clones, around nine tenths seen once. This receptor was taken from a woman aged 80 or older with acute or convalescent COVID-19. This chain connects TRBV27 to TRBJ1-4; 11 bases agree with TRBD1. The sample consisted of peripheral blood. The CDR3 sequence: CASSFGQGAQLFF. For the CDR3, the DNA is TGTGCCAGCAGTTTCGGACAGGGGGCACAACTGTTTTTT.